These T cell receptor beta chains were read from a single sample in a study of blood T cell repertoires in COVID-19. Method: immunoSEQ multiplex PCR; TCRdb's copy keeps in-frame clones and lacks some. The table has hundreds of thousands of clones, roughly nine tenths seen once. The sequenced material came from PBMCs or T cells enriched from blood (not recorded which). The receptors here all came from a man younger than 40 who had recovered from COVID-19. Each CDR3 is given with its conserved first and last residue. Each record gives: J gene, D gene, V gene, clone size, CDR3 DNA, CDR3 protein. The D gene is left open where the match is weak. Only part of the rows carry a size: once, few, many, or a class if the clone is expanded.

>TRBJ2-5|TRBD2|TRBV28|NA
TGTGCCAGCAGTTTCGGCGGGAGCCGGGAGACCCAGTACTTC
CASSFGGSRETQYF
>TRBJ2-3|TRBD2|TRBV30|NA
TGTGCCTGGTCGACTAGCGGTCCTTTGGATACGCAGTATTTT
CAWSTSGPLDTQYF
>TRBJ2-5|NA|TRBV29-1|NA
TGCAGCGTTGAATTCTGGGGCAGTCGTATGTCAGAGACCCAGTACTTC
CSVEFWGSRMSETQYF
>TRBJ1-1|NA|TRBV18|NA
TGTGCCAGCTCACGTACCGAGGTTCAGGGGGCTTTCTTT
CASSRTEVQGAFF
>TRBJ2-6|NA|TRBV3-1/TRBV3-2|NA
TGTGCCAGCAGCCCACTCAGGGGACCTAGCTCTGGGGCCAACGTCCTGACTTTC
CASSPLRGPSSGANVLTF
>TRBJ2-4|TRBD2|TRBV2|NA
TGTGCCAGCGGCGCGGGAGGGGTAGCCAAAAACATTCAGTACTTC
CASGAGGVAKNIQYF
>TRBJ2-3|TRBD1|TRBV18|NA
TGTGCCAGCTCACCGGGACAGACAGATACGCAGTATTTT
CASSPGQTDTQYF
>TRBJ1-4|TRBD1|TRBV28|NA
TGTGCCAGCAGTTCGCGCCCCGGGACAGGGGATGAAAAACTGTTTTTT
CASSSRPGTGDEKLFF
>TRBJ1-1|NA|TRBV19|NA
TGTGCCAGTAGTGGCGGGAACACTGAAGCTTTCTTT
CASSGGNTEAFF
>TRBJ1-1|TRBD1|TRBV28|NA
TGTGCCAGCAGTCCGATCCGGGACAGGGGGCAGGCTTTCTTT
CASSPIRDRGQAFF
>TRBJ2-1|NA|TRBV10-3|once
TGTGCCATCTCCCAGAGGGACTCCTACAATGAGCAGTTCTTC
CAISQRDSYNEQFF
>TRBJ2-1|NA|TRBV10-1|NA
TGCGCCAGCAGTGAGTCTACGGGAAATGAGCAGTTCTTC
CASSESTGNEQFF
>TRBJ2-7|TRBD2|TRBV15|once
TGTGCCACCAGCAGAGGATTGCGGGAGCCCTCCTACGAGCAGTACTTC
CATSRGLREPSYEQYF
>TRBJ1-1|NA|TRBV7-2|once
TGTGCCAGCAGCCAACCCATCGCCAGGCGTACTGAAGCTTTCTTT
CASSQPIARRTEAFF
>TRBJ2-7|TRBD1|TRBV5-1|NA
TGCGCCAGCAGCTTGGGGGGACAGTTGAACTACGAGCAGTACTTC
CASSLGGQLNYEQYF
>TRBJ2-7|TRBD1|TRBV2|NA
TGTGCCAGCACTGGACAGGGTAATGAGCAGTACTTC
CASTGQGNEQYF
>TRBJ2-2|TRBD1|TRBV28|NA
TGTGCCAGCAGGGAGAACAGGGGGCAGGCCGGGGAGCTGTTTTTT
CASRENRGQAGELFF
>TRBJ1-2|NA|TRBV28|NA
TGTGCCAGCAGTTTATTTTACGGGGGTGGGTATGGCTACACCTTC
CASSLFYGGGYGYTF
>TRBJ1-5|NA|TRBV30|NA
TGTGCCTGGGGTCGGTATAGCAATCAGCCCCAGCATTTT
CAWGRYSNQPQHF
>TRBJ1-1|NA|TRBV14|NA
TGTGCCAGCGGCGGGGGTTTTGCAGGTCCTAAAGCTTTCTTT
CASGGGFAGPKAFF
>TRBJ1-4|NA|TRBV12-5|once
TGTGCTAGTGGTTTGGGGTTCGGGTCAACTAATGAAAAACTGTTTTTT
CASGLGFGSTNEKLFF
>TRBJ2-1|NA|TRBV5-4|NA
TGTGCCAGCAGCCTCAGGACAGACAATGAGCAGTTCTTC
CASSLRTDNEQFF
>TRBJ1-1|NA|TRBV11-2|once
TGTGCCAGCAGCCCGCGTTCTAGTCTGAACACTGAAGCTTTCTTT
CASSPRSSLNTEAFF
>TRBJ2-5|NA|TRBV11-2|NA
TGTGCCAGCAGCTCACATCCGTCAGGGATCTACAAACAAGAGACCCAGTACTTC
CASSSHPSGIYKQETQYF
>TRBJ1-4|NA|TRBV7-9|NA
TGTGCCAGCAGCTTAATGGGGGCCATTAATGAAAAACTGTTTTTT
CASSLMGAINEKLFF
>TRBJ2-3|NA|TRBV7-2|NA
TGTGCCAGCAGCGAAGCAGGGGCAGATACGCAGTATTTT
CASSEAGADTQYF
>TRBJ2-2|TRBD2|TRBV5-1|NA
TGCGCCAGCAGCCCGGGGGGCACCGGGGAGCTGTTTTTT
CASSPGGTGELFF
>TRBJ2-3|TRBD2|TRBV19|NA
TGTGCCAGTAGTCCACCCCAGCGGGAGCTCCCAGATACGCAGTATTTT
CASSPPQRELPDTQYF
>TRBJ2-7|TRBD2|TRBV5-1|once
TGCGCCAGCAGCTTGGGTACTAGCGGGGCCTCCTACGAGCAGTACTTC
CASSLGTSGASYEQYF
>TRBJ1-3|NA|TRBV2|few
TGTGCCAGCAGTGAAGCGGACAGTAGAAACACCATATATTTT
CASSEADSRNTIYF
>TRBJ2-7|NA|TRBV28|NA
TGTGCCAGCAGTTTTTCCCTCTCCTACGAGCAGTACTTC
CASSFSLSYEQYF
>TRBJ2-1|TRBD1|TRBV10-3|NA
TGTGCCATCAGGAACTCTGACAGGGCCAATGAGCAGTTCTTC
CAIRNSDRANEQFF
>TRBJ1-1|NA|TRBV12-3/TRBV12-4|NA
TGTGCCAGCAGTTTCGGGAATTCGGAAGCTTTCTTT
CASSFGNSEAFF
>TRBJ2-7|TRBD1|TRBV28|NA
TGTGCCAGCAGTGAACAGGGGACATCGCTCGAGCAGTACTTC
CASSEQGTSLEQYF
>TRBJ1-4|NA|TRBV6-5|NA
TGTGCCAGCAGTTACGGGCGGGACGAAAAACTGTTTTTT
CASSYGRDEKLFF
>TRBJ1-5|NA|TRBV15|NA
TGTGCCACCAGCAGAGAGTTGCAGGGCGGCAGGCCCCAGCATTTT
CATSRELQGGRPQHF
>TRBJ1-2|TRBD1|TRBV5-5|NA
TGTGCCAGCAGTCAACAGGGGAATCCCTATGGCTACACCTTC
CASSQQGNPYGYTF
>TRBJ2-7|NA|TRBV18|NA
TGTGCCAGCTCCAGTTCGAGGAGAACTTCCTACGAGCAGTACTTC
CASSSSRRTSYEQYF
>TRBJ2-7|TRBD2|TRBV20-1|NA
TGCAGTGCCAGTAGCGGGAGTACCTACGAGCAGTACTTC
CSASSGSTYEQYF
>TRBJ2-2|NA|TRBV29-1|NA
TGCAGCGCTAAGGGACATGCGAACACCGGGGAGCTGTTTTTT
CSAKGHANTGELFF